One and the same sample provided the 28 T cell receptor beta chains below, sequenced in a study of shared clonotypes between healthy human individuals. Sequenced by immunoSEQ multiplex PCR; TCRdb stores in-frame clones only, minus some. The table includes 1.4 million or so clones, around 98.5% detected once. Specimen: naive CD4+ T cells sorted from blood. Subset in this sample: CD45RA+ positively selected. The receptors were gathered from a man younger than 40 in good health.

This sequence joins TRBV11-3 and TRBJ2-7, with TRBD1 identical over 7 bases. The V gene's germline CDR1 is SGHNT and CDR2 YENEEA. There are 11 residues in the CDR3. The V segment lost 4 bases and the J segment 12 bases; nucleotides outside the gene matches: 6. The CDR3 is CASSSGQERYF. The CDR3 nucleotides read TGTGCCAGCAGCTCCGGACAGGAAAGGTACTTC.

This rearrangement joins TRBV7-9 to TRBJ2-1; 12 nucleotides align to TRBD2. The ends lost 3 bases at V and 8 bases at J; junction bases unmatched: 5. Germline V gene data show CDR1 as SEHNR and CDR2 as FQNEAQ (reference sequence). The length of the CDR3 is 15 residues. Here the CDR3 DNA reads TGTGCCAGCAGCTTTCTAGCGGGAGGGCCTTATGAGCAGTTCTTC. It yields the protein CASSFLAGGPYEQFF.

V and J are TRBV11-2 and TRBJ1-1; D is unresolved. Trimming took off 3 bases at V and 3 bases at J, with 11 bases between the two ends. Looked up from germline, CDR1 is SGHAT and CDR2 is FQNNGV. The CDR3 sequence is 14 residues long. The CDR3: CASSFGRTYTEAFF. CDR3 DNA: TGTGCCAGCAGCTTTGGCCGTACTTACACTGAAGCTTTCTTT.

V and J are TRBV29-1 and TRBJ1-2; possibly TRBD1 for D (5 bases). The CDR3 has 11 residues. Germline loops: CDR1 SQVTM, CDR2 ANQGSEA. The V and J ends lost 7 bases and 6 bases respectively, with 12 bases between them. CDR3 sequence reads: CSARGDHGYTF. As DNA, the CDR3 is TGCAGCGCAAGGGGTGATCATGGCTACACCTTC.

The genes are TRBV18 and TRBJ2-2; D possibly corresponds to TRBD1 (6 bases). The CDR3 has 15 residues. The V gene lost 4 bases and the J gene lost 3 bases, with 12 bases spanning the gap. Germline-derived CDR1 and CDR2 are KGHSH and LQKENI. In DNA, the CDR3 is TGTGCCAGCTCACAACAGGGCTGGGACACCGGGGAGCTGTTTTTT. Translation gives CASSQQGWDTGELFF.

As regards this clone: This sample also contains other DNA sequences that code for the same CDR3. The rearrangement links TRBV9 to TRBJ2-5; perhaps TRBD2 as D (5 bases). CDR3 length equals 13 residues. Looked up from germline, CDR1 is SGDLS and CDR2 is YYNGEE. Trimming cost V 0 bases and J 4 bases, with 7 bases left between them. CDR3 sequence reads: CASSVDRGETQYF. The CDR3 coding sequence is TGTGCCAGCAGCGTAGATCGGGGAGAGACCCAGTACTTC.

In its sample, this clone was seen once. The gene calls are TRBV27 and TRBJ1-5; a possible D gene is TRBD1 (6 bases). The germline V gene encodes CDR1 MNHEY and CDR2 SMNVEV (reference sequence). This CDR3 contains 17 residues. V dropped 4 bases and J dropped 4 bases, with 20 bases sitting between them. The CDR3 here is CASSSLRGAFPNQPQHF. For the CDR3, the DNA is TGTGCCAGCAGTTCGCTGAGGGGGGCCTTCCCAAATCAGCCCCAGCATTTT.

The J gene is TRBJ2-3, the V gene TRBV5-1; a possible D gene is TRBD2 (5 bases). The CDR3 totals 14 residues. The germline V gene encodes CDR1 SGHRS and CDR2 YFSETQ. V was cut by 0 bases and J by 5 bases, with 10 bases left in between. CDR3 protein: CASSLERAGDTQYF. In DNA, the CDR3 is TGCGCCAGCAGCTTGGAGAGGGCTGGAGATACGCAGTATTTT.

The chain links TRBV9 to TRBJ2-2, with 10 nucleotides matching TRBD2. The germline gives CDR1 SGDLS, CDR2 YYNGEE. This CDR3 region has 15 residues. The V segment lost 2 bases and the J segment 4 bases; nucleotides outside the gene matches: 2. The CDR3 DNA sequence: TGTGCCAGCAGCGTGGCTAGCGGGAGCACCGGGGAGCTGTTTTTT. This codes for CASSVASGSTGELFF.

The CDR3 DNA reads as TGTGCCAGCAGCTTACAGCGGCCAACATCGGATACGCAGTATTTT. This gives the protein CASSLQRPTSDTQYF. V usage is TRBV7-9 and J usage is TRBJ2-3; D is possibly TRBD2 (5 bases). The germline V gene encodes CDR1 SEHNR and CDR2 FQNEAQ (reference sequence). This CDR3 spans 15 amino acids. Trimming removed 2 bases at V and 6 bases at J, with 15 bases between.

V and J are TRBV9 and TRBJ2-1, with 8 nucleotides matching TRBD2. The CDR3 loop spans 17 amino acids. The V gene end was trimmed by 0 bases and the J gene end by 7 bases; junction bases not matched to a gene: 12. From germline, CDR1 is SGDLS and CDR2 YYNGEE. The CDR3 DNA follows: TGTGCCAGCAGCGTAGGGGGAGCGGGAGTGGTAGGTAATGAGCAGTTCTTC. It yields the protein CASSVGGAGVVGNEQFF.

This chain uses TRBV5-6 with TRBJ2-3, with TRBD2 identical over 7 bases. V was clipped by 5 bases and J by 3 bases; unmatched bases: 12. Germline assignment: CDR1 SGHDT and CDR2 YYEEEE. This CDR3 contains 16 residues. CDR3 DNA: TGTGCCAGCAGTGAAAGGCCGGGACTACTTACAGATACGCAGTATTTT. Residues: CASSERPGLLTDTQYF.

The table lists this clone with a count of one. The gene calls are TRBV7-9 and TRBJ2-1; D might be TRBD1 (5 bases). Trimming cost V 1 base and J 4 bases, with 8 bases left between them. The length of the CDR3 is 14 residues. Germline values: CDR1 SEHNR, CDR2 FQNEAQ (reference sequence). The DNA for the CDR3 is TGTGCCAGCAGCTTAGACAGGCGGTACAATGAGCAGTTCTTC. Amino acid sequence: CASSLDRRYNEQFF.

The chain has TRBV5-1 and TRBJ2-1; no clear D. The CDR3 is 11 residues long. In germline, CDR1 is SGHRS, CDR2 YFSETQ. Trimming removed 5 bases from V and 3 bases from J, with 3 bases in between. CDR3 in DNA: TGCGCCAGCAGAGACTACAATGAGCAGTTCTTC. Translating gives CASRDYNEQFF.

CDR3 sequence (DNA): TGTGCCAGCAGCTTGGGGTCAGGCTTCTCTGGGGCCAACGTCCTGACTTTC. It yields the protein CASSLGSGFSGANVLTF. The rearrangement joins TRBV5-4 to TRBJ2-6; D gene ambiguous. Germline V gene sequence: CDR1 SGHNT, CDR2 YYREEE (reference sequence). V was trimmed by 0 bases and J by 0 bases, leaving 10 bases between them. The CDR3 has 17 residues.

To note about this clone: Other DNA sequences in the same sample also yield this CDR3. In DNA, the CDR3 is TGTGCCAGTAGTATAAGGGGGCCACAAGAGACCCAGTACTTC. Protein: CASSIRGPQETQYF. The chain uses TRBV19 and TRBJ2-5; 7 bases line up with TRBD1. The CDR3 sequence is 14 residues long. Germline assignment: CDR1 LNHDA and CDR2 SQIVND (reference sequence). Trimming at V came to 2 bases and at J to 2 bases, leaving 2 bases not matched to a gene.

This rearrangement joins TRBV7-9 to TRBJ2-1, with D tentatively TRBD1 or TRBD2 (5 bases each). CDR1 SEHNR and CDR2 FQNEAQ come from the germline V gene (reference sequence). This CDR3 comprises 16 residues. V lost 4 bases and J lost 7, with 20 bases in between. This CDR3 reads CASSSPGAGRYNEQFF. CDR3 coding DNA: TGTGCCAGCAGCTCCCCCGGGGCAGGGCGGTATAATGAGCAGTTCTTC.

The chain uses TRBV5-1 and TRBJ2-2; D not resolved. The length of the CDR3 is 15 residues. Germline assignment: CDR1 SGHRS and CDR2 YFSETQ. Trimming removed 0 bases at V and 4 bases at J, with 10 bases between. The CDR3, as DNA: TGCGCCAGCAGCTTGGGGGCGGCGAGCACCGGGGAGCTGTTTTTT. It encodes CASSLGAASTGELFF.

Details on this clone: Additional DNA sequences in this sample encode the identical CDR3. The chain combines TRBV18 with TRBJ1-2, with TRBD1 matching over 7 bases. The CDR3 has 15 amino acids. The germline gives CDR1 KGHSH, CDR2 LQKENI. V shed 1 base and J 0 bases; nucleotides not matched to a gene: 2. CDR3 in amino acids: CASSPRQGANYGYTF. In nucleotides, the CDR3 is TGTGCCAGCTCACCACGCCAGGGGGCTAACTATGGCTACACCTTC.

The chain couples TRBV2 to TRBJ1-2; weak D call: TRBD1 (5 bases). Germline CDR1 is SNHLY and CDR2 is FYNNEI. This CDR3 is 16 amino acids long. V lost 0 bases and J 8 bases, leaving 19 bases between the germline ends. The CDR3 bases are TGTGCCAGCAGTGAAGCCCGCCGGGCAGGGAGGGGCGGCTACACCTTC. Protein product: CASSEARRAGRGGYTF.

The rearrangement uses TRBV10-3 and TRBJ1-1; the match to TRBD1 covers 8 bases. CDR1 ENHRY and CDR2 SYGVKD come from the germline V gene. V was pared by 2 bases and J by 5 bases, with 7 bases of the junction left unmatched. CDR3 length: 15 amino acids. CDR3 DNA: TGTGCCATCAGTGAGGCCCAGGGGGCCGGTACTGAAGCTTTCTTT. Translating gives CAISEAQGAGTEAFF.

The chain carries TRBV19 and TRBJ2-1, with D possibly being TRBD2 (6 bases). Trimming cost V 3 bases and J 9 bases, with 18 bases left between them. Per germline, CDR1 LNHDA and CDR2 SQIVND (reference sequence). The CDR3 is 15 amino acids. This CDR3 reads CASSIRSGRTGEQFF. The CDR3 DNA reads TGTGCCAGTAGTATCAGGTCAGGGAGGACGGGTGAGCAGTTCTTC. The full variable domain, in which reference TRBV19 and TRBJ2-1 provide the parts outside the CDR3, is DGGITQSPKYLFRKEGQNVTLSCEQNLNHDAMYWYRQDPGQGLRLIYYSQIVNDFQKGDIAEGYSVSREKKESFPLTVTSAQKNPTAFYLCASSIRSGRTGEQFFGPGTRLTVL.

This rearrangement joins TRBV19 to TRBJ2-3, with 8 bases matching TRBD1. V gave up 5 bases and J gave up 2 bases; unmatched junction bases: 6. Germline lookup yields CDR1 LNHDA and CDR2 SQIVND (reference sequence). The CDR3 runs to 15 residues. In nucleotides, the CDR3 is TGTGCCAGTAGTTCTCGACAGGGGCCCACAGATACGCAGTATTTT. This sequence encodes CASSSRQGPTDTQYF.

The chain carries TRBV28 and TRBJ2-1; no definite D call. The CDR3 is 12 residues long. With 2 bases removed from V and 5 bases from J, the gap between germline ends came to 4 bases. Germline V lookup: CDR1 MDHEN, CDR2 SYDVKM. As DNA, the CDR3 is TGTGCCAGCAGTTTAAATCACAATGAGCAGTTCTTC. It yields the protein CASSLNHNEQFF.

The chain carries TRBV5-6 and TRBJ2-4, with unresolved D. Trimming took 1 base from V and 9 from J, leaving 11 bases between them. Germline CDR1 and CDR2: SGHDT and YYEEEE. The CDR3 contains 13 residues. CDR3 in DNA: TGTGCCAGCAGCTTGAACGCCATCGGCATTCAGTACTTC. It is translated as CASSLNAIGIQYF.

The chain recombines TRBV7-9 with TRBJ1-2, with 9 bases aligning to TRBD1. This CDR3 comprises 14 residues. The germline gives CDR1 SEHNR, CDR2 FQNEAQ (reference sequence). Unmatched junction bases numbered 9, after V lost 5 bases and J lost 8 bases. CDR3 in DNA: TGTGCCAGCAGCCGGACAGGGGTCTCCGGAGGCTACACCTTC. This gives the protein CASSRTGVSGGYTF. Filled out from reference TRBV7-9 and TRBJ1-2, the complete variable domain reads DTGVSQNPRHKITKRGQNVTFRCDPISEHNRLYWYRQTLGQGPEFLTYFQNEAQLEKSRLLSDRFSAERPKGSFSTLEIQRTEQGDSAMYLCASSRTGVSGGYTFGSGTRLTVV.

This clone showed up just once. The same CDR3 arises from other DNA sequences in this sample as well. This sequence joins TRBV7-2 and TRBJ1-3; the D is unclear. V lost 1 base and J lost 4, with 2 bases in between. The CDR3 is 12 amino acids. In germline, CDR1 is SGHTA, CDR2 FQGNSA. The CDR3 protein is CASSLVGNTIYF. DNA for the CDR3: TGTGCCAGCAGCTTAGTAGGAAACACCATATATTTT.

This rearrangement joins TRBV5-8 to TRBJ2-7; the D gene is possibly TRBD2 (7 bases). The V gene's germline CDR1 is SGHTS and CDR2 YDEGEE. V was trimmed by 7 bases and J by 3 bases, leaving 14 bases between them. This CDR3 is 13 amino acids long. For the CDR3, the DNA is TGTGCCAGCGGGAGGGGGGGCTTCTACGAGCAGTACTTC. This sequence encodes CASGRGGFYEQYF.